These 14 T cell receptor beta chains were all obtained from the same sample, sequenced in a study of blood T cells in healthy people across ages (dated by TCRdb to about 2015). Libraries were constructed by 5' RACE. A second PCR of about 6 to 11 cycles was run with a J-beta primer mix and a sample-barcoded 5' primer. TCRdb handled the public reads itself, with Q25 trimming in fastp and clone calling in MiXCR, and kept productive beta chains. One record per CDR3 amino acid sequence lists the most common genes and DNA. The sample table records fewer than 2 million distinct CDR3 sequences; around 42% of these occur just once. The ten top clones hold roughly 24% of the sample. Sequencing input: blood. These receptors were taken from a human donor in good health.

J is TRBJ2-3 and V is TRBV6-5, with a weak D call TRBD2 (6 bases). V was clipped by 0 bases and J by 2 bases, with 12 bases between them. Germline loops: CDR1 MNHEY, CDR2 SVGAGI. The length of the CDR3 is 16 residues. The CDR3 loop reads CASSYSGGALTDTQYF. In DNA form, the CDR3 reads TGTGCCAGCAGTTACTCGGGGGGAGCCCTCACAGATACGCAGTATTTT.

This clonotype was recorded a few times. This chain connects TRBV12-3 or TRBV12-4 to TRBJ1-2; perhaps TRBD1 as D (6 bases). The CDR3 length is 13 residues. The germline V and J ends were trimmed by 6 bases and 2 bases, with 10 bases remaining between them. The CDR3 region has the DNA TGTGCCAGCAGGGGACATTCGAACTATGGCTACACCTTC. It is translated as CASRGHSNYGYTF.

This clonotype was found a few times. The V call is TRBV29-1, the J call TRBJ2-3, with 9 bases that match TRBD2. The germline V gene encodes CDR1 SQVTM and CDR2 ANQGSEA. Germline trimming cut 7 bases from V and 0 bases from J; bases unmatched to any gene: 17. The CDR3 sequence is 18 residues long. The CDR3 is CSAIGITIAGASTDTQYF. CDR3 DNA: TGCAGCGCGATCGGGATAACAATAGCGGGGGCTAGCACAGATACGCAGTATTTT.

This clonotype was found many times. CDR3 coding DNA: TGCAGCGTTGACGGGGGCACAGATACGCAGTATTTT. Its translation: CSVDGGTDTQYF. This rearrangement joins TRBV29-1 to TRBJ2-3, with D possibly being TRBD2 (5 bases). Germline CDR1 reads SQVTM; CDR2 reads ANQGSEA. V dropped 3 bases and J dropped 1 base, with 5 bases sitting between them. The CDR3 runs to 12 residues.

The chain joins TRBV7-2 to TRBJ2-1; 9 nucleotides align to TRBD1. V lost 5 bases to trimming and J lost 13 bases; unmatched junction nucleotides: 15. CDR3 length equals 15 residues. Germline CDR1 and CDR2: SGHTA and FQGNSA. The CDR3 nucleotides are TGTGCCAGCAGCGAACAGGGGGCGAGAGGAGAGACCCAGTTCTTC. Translation gives CASSEQGARGETQFF. The whole variable domain, remainder taken from reference TRBV7-2 and TRBJ2-1, is GAGVSQSPSNKVTEKGKDVELRCDPISGHTALYWYRQSLGQGLEFLIYFQGNSAPDKSGLPSDRFSAERTGGSVSTLTIQRTQQEDSAVYLCASSEQGARGETQFFGPGTRLTVL.

There are a few counts of this clonotype. The junction shows a germline mismatch at one end, possibly a read error. This chain links TRBV6-1 with TRBJ2-7; 9 nucleotides line up with TRBD2. CDR3 length equals 16 residues. Germline V gene lookup returns CDR1 MNHNS and CDR2 SASEGT. CDR3 amino acids: CVSIPTSGPLPYEQYF. Here the CDR3 DNA reads TGTGTCAGCATACCGACTAGCGGCCCGTTGCCCTACGAGCAGTACTTC.

The chain is built from TRBV10-3 and TRBJ1-2; D might be TRBD1 (5 bases). Germline CDR1 and CDR2: ENHRY and SYGVKD. This CDR3 is built from 17 residues. V shed 0 bases and J shed 4 bases, with 18 bases lying between them. The CDR3 here is CAISESTGWTGSYGYTF. The CDR3, as DNA: TGTGCCATCAGTGAGTCAACAGGCTGGACGGGAAGCTATGGCTACACCTTC.

CDR3 sequence reads: CSAHPLRVISTDTQYF. The CDR3, as DNA: TGCAGTGCCCACCCCTTGCGAGTCATAAGCACAGATACGCAGTATTTT. The rearrangement joins TRBV20-1 to TRBJ2-3; D is ambiguous. The CDR3 is 16 residues long. Germline values: CDR1 DFQATT, CDR2 SNEGSKA (reference sequence). Deletions cut 6 bases from V and 0 bases from J, with 19 bases between.

The rearrangement uses TRBV4-2 and TRBJ2-3; D call uncertain. The ends were cut back, 3 bases at V and 6 bases at J, with 13 bases in the middle. The germline gives CDR1 LGHNA, CDR2 YNFKEQ. This CDR3 region has 14 residues. Here the CDR3 reads CASSHPAEADTQYF. The CDR3 region has the DNA TGTGCCAGCAGCCATCCGGCGGAAGCTGATACGCAGTATTTT.

The J gene is TRBJ2-1, the V gene TRBV4-3, with D unresolved. The CDR3 contains 16 residues. CDR1 is LGHNA and CDR2 is YSLEER in the germline V gene. V lost 0 bases, J lost 4 bases, and 13 bases lay in between. Here the CDR3 DNA reads TGCGCCAGCAGCCAAGATCGTGGGCCTAGGTACAATGAGCAGTTCTTC. This gives the protein CASSQDRGPRYNEQFF.

This clonotype showed up many times. The V call is TRBV3-1, the J call TRBJ2-5; 7 positions agree with TRBD2. This CDR3 is 19 amino acids long. Germline assignment: CDR1 LGHDT and CDR2 YNNKEL (reference sequence). V dropped 6 bases and J dropped 2; count of bases not matched to a gene: 21. The CDR3 loop reads CASRVPTGSQRGEQETQYF. The CDR3 coding sequence is TGTGCCAGCAGAGTCCCGACTGGCAGTCAGCGGGGAGAACAAGAGACCCAGTACTTC.

The chain carries TRBV4-2 and TRBJ2-4, with 8 bases fitting TRBD1. The assigned J gene may be wrong: the sequence end matches TRBJ2-7 better. Germline V lookup: CDR1 LGHNA, CDR2 YNFKEQ. The CDR3 totals 15 residues. CDR3 loop: CASSQAADRDYEQYF. The CDR3 coding sequence is TGTGCCAGCAGCCAAGCCGCGGACAGGGACTACGAGCAGTACTTC.

This chain uses TRBV6-6 with TRBJ1-2; D remains unclear. Germline CDR1 is MNHNY and CDR2 is SVGAGI (reference sequence). This CDR3 spans 14 amino acids. Trimming shortened V by 0 bases and J by 4 bases, and 9 bases separated the two germline ends. CDR3 nucleotides: TGTGCCAGCAGTTACTCGGCAGCGCGCTATGGCTACACCTTC. Protein: CASSYSAARYGYTF.

The gene calls are TRBV10-3 and TRBJ2-7; tentatively, D is TRBD1 (6 bases). Deletions cut 5 bases from V and 3 bases from J, with 29 bases between. Germline V gene sequence: CDR1 ENHRY, CDR2 SYGVKD. CDR3 length equals 19 residues. The CDR3 region is CAISPGTGPHPGHIYEQYF. In DNA, the CDR3 is TGTGCCATCAGTCCGGGAACCGGCCCACACCCGGGACATATCTACGAGCAGTACTTC.